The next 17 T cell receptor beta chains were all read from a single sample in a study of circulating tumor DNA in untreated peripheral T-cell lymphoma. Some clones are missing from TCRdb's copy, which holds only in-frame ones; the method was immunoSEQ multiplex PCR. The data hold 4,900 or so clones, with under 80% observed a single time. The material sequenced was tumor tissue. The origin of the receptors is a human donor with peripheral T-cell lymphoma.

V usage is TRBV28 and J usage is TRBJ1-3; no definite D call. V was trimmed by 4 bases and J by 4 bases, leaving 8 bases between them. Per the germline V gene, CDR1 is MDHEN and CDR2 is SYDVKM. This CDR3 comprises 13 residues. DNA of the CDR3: TGTGCCAGCAGTTACCAGAAAGGAAACACCATATATTTT. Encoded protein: CASSYQKGNTIYF. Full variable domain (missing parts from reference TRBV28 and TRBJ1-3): DVKVTQSSRYLVKRTGEKVFLECVQDMDHENMFWYRQDPGLGLRLIYFSYDVKMKEKGDIPEGYSVSREKKERFSLILESASTNQTSMYLCASSYQKGNTIYFGEGSWLTVV.

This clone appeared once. CDR3 loop: CAWSVRGIIHEQYF. CDR3 in DNA: TGTGCCTGGAGTGTACGTGGGATAATCCACGAGCAGTACTTC. V usage is TRBV30 and J usage is TRBJ2-7; D gene unclear. There are 14 residues in the CDR3. Germline CDR1 GTSNPN, CDR2 SVGIG (reference sequence). The V gene lost 0 bases and the J gene lost 5 bases, with 14 bases spanning the gap.

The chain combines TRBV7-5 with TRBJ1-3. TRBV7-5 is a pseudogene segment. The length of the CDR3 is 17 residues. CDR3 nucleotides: TGTGCCAGCAGCTTAGCGGGCATGGGGGGCCGAGGAAACACCATATATTTT. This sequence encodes CASSLAGMGGRGNTIYF.

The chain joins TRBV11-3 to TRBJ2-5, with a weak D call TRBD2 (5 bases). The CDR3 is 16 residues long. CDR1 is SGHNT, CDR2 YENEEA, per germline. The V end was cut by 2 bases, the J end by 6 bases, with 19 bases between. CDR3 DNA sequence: TGTGCCAGCAGCTTATTCGCCGGACTTGGTGAAAAGACCCAGTACTTC. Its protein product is CASSLFAGLGEKTQYF.

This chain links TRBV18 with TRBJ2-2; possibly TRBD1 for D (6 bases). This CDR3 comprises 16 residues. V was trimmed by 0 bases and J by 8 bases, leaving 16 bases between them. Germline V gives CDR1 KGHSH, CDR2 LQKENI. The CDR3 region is CASSPPRNTGKGELFF. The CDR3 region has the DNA TGTGCCAGCTCACCACCACGAAATACAGGGAAAGGGGAGCTGTTTTTT. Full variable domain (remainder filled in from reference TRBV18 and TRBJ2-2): NAGVMQNPRHLVRRRGQEARLRCSPMKGHSHVYWYRQLPEEGLKFMVYLQKENIIDESGMPKERFSAEFPKEGPSILRIQQVVRGDSAAYFCASSPPRNTGKGELFFGEGSRLTVL.

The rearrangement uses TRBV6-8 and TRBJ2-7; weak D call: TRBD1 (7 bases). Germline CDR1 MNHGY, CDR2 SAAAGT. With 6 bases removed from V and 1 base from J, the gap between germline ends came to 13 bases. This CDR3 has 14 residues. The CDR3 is CASSDREASYEQYF. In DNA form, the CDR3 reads TGTGCCAGCAGCGACAGGGAGGCGTCCTACGAGCAGTACTTC.

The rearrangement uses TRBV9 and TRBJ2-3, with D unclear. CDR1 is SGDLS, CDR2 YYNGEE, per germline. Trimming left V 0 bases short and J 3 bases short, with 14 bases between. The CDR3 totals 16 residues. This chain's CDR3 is CASSVGFGRLTDTQYF. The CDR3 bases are TGTGCCAGCAGCGTAGGGTTCGGACGCCTTACAGATACGCAGTATTTT.

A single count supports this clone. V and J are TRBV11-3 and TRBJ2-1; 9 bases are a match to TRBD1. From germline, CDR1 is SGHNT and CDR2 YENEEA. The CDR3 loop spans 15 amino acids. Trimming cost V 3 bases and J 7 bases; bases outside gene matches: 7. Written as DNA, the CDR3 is TGTGCCAGCAGCTTCCGCCGGACAGGGGAGAATGAGCAGTTCTTC. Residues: CASSFRRTGENEQFF.

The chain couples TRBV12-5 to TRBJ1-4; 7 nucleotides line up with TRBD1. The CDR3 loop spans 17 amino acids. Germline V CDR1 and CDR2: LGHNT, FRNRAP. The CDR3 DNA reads TGTGCCAGCACCTATACCGGACAGGAGACAACTAATGAAAAACTGTTTTTT. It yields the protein CASTYTGQETTNEKLFF.

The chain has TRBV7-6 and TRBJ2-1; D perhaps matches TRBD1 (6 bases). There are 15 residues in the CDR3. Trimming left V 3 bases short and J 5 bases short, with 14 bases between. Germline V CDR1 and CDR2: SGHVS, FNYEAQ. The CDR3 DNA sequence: TGTGCCAGCAGCTTGAGCTCAGGGGATCACAATGAGCAGTTCTTC. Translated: CASSLSSGDHNEQFF. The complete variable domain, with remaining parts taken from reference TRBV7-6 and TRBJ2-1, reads GAGVSQSPRYKVTKRGQDVALRCDPISGHVSLYWYRQALGQGPEFLTYFNYEAQQDKSGLPNDRFSAERPEGSISTLTIQRTEQRDSAMYRCASSLSSGDHNEQFFGPGTRLTVL.

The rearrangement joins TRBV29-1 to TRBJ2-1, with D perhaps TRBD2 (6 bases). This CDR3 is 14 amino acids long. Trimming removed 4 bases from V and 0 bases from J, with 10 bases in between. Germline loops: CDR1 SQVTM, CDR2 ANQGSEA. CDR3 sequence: CSVGRRDSYNEQFF. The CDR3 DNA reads TGCAGCGTTGGACGGCGGGACTCCTACAATGAGCAGTTCTTC.

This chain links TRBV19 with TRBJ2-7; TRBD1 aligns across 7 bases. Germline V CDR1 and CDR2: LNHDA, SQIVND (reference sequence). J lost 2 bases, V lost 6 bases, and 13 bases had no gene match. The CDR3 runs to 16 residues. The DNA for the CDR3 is TGTGCCAGTAGCACCATCCGGGACAGAGACCCCTACGAGCAGTACTTC. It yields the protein CASSTIRDRDPYEQYF. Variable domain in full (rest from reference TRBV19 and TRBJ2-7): DGGITQSPKYLFRKEGQNVTLSCEQNLNHDAMYWYRQDPGQGLRLIYYSQIVNDFQKGDIAEGYSVSREKKESFPLTVTSAQKNPTAFYLCASSTIRDRDPYEQYFGPGTRLTVT.

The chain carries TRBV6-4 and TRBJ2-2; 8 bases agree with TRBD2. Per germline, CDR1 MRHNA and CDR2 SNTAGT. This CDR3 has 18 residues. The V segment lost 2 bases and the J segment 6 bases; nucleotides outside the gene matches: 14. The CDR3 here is CASSDSYKRERSAGELFF. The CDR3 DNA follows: TGTGCCAGCAGTGACAGTTATAAGCGGGAGAGAAGTGCCGGGGAGCTGTTTTTT.

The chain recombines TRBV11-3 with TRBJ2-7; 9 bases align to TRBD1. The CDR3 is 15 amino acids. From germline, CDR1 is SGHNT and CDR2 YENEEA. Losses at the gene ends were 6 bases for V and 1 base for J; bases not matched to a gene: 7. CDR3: CASSHTGTGSYEQYF. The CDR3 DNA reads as TGTGCCAGCAGTCACACCGGGACAGGGTCCTACGAGCAGTACTTC.

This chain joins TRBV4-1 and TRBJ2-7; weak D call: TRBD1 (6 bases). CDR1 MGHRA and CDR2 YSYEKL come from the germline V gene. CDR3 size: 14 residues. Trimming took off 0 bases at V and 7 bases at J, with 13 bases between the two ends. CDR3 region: CASSQDQGTGEQYF. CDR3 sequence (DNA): TGCGCCAGCAGCCAAGATCAGGGGACGGGGGAGCAGTACTTC.

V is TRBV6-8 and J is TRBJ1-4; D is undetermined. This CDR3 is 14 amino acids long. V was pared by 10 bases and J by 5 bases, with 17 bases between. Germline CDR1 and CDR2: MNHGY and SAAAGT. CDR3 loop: CAISDGTPNEKLFF. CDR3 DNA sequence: TGTGCCATCAGCGACGGTACTCCGAATGAAAAACTGTTTTTT.

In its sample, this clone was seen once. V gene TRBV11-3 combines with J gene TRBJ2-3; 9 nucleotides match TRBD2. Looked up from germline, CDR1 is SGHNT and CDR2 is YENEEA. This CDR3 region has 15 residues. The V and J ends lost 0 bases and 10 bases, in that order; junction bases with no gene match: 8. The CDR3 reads CASSLELAGGGAQYF. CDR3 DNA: TGTGCCAGCAGCTTAGAACTGGCGGGAGGGGGGGCGCAGTATTTT. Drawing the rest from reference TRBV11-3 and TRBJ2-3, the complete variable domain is EAGVVQSPRYKIIEKKQPVAFWCNPISGHNTLYWYLQNLGQGPELLIRYENEEAVDDSQLPKDRFSAERLKGVDSTLKIQPAELGDSAVYLCASSLELAGGGAQYFGPGTRLTVL.